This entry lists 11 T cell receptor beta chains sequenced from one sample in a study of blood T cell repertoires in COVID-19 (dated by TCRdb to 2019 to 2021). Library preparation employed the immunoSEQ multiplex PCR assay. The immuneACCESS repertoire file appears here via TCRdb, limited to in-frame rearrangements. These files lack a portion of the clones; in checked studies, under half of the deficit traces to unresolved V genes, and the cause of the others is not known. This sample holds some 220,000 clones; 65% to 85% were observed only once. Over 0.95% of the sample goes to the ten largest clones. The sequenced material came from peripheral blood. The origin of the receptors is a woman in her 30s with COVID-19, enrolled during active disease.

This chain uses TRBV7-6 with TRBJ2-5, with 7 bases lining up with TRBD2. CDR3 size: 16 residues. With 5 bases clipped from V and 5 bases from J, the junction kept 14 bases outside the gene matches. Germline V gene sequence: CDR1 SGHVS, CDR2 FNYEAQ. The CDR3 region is CASSKTSPSTQETQYF. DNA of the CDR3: TGTGCCAGCAGCAAGACTAGCCCCTCTACCCAGGAGACCCAGTACTTC.

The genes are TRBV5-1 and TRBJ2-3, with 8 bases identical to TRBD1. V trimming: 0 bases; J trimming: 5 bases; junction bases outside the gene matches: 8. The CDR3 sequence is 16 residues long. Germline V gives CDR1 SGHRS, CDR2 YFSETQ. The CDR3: CASSLGRGLFIDTQYF. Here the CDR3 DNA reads TGCGCCAGCAGCTTGGGCAGGGGGCTTTTCATAGATACGCAGTATTTT.

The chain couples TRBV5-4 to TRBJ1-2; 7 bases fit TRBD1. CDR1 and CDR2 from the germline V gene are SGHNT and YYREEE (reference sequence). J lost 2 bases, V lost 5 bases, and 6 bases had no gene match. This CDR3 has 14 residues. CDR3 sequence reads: CASSPKQGNYGYTF. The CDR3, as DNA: TGTGCCAGCAGTCCTAAACAGGGGAACTATGGCTACACCTTC.

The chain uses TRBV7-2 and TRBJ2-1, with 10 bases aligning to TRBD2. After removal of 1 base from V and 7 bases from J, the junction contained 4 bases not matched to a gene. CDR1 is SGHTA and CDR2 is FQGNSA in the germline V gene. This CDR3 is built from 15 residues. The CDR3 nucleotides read TGTGCCAGCAGCTTAGTAGCGGGAGGTACGAATGAGCAGTTCTTC. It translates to CASSLVAGGTNEQFF.

CDR3 DNA: TGTGCCACCAGCAGGGGATTTTCTAGCGGGGTGATACACGAGCAGTACTTC. It specifies CATSRGFSSGVIHEQYF. The chain employs TRBV15 and TRBJ2-7; 9 bases agree with TRBD2. The germline CDR1 and CDR2 sequences are LNHNV and YYDKDF (reference sequence). This CDR3 spans 17 amino acids. The junction had 14 bases not matched to a gene; V was cut back by 3 bases and J by 5 bases.

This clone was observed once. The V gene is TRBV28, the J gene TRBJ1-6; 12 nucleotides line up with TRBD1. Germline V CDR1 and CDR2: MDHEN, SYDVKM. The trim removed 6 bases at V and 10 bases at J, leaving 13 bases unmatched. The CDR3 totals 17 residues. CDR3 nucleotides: TGTGCCAGCAGGACCCGGGACAGGGGGCGCATTGGGTCACCCCTCCACTTT. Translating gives CASRTRDRGRIGSPLHF.

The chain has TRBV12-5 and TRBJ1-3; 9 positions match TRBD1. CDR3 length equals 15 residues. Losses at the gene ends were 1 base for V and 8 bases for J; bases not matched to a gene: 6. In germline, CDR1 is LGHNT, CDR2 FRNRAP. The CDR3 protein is CASGLGTGVGHTIYF. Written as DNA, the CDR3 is TGTGCTAGTGGTTTGGGGACAGGGGTCGGTCACACCATATATTTT.

CDR3 bases: TGTGCCAGCAGCTTGGAGGCAGCCTGGAACTACGAGCAGTACTTC. Residues: CASSLEAAWNYEQYF. This chain links TRBV7-9 with TRBJ2-7; weak D call: TRBD2 (5 bases). The CDR3 length is 15 residues. Germline V gives CDR1 SEHNR, CDR2 FQNEAQ (reference sequence). V was cut by 3 bases and J by 3 bases, with 15 bases left in between.

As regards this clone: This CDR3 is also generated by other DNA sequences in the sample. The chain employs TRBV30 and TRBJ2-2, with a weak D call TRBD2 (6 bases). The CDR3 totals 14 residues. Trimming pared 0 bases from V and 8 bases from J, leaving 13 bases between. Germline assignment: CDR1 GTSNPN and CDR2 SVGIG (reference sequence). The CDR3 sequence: CAWSVRRDTGELFF. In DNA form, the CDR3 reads TGTGCCTGGAGTGTTAGGCGGGATACGGGGGAGCTGTTTTTT.

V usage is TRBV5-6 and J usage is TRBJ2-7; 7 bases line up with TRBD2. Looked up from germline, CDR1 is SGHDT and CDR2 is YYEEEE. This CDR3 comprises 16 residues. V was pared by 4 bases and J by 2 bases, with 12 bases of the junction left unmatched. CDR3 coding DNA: TGTGCCAGCAGCCCAAGTGAGGGAGGGCCCACCTACGAGCAGTACTTC. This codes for CASSPSEGGPTYEQYF.

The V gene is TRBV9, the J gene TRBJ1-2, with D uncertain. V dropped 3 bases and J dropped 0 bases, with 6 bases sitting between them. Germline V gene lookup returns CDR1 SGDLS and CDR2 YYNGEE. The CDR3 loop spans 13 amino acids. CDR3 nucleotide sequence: TGTGCCAGCAGCGCCAGTTCTAACTATGGCTACACCTTC. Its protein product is CASSASSNYGYTF.